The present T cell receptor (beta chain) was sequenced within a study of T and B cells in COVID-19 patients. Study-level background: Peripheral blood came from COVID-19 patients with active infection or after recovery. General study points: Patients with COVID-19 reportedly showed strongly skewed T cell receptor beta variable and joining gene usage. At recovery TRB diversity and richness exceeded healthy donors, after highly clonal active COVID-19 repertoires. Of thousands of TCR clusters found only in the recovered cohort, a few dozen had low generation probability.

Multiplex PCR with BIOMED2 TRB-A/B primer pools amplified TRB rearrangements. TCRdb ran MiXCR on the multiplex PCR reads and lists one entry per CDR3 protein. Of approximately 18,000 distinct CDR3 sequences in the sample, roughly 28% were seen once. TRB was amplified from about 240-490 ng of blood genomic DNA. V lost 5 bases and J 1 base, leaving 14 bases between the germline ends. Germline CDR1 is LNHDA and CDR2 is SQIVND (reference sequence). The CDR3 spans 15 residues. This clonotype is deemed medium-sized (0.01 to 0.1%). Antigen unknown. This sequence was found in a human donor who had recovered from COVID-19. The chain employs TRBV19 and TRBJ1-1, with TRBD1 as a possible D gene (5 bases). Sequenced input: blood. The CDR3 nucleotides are TGTGCCAGTAGTCAAGGCGTGGGGGGGAACACTGAAGCTTTCTTT. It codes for CASSQGVGGNTEAFF.